These T cell receptor beta chains were read from a single sample in a study of blood T cell repertoires in COVID-19. Profiling relied on immunoSEQ multiplex PCR, and the TCRdb table lists in-frame clones only, not all of them. The table lists around 130,000 clones, roughly 84% of them singletons. The specimen was peripheral blood. The source is a woman of 80 years or more with acute or convalescent COVID-19. CDR3s include the opening cysteine and the closing phenylalanine or tryptophan. Fields, in order: clone size, J gene, V gene, D gene, CDR3 protein, CDR3 DNA. D genes are given only for firm matches. Expanded clones get a size class; other rows say once, few or many, or leave the size out.

>NA|TRBJ2-7|TRBV5-4|TRBD2
CASSLGTSASEQYF
TGTGCCAGCAGCTTGGGAACTAGCGCCTCCGAGCAGTACTTC
>NA|TRBJ2-5|TRBV10-2|NA
CASSRGLQETQYF
TGCGCCAGCAGCAGGGGCCTCCAAGAGACCCAGTACTTC
>NA|TRBJ1-4|TRBV18|NA
CASSPGGGEKLFF
TGTGCCAGCTCACCGGGAGGAGGGGAAAAACTGTTTTTT
>NA|TRBJ1-4|TRBV27|TRBD1
CASTRKQGGYEKLFF
TGTGCCAGCACCCGAAAACAGGGGGGATATGAAAAACTGTTTTTT
>NA|TRBJ1-1|TRBV12-5|TRBD1
CASGLAYRDRGPLTEAFF
TGTGCTAGTGGTTTAGCTTACCGGGACAGGGGACCCCTCACTGAAGCTTTCTTT
>NA|TRBJ1-2|TRBV7-2|NA
CASSENRAGYGYTF
TGTGCCAGCAGCGAAAACAGGGCGGGCTATGGCTACACCTTC
>NA|TRBJ1-1|TRBV29-1|TRBD1
CSVWTGMGNTEAFF
TGCAGCGTTTGGACAGGGATGGGGAACACTGAAGCTTTCTTT
>NA|TRBJ1-6|TRBV19|TRBD1
CASSRRTGEVANSPLHF
TGTGCCAGTAGTCGGAGAACAGGGGAAGTAGCCAATTCACCCCTCCACTTT
>few|TRBJ2-1|TRBV13|NA
CASSTSTSRSYNEQFF
TGTGCCAGCAGCACCTCCACTAGCCGATCCTACAATGAGCAGTTCTTC
>NA|TRBJ2-2|TRBV10-3|NA
CATLRTWDVGELFF
TGTGCCACGCTACGGACATGGGATGTTGGGGAGCTGTTTTTT
>NA|TRBJ2-2|TRBV5-1|NA
CASSLSSDSLNTGELFF
TGCGCCAGCAGCTTGTCCTCGGACAGCCTGAACACCGGGGAGCTGTTTTTT
>NA|TRBJ1-6|TRBV5-1|NA
CASRFEQNNSPLHF
TGCGCCAGCAGATTTGAACAGAATAATTCACCCCTCCACTTT
>NA|TRBJ1-5|TRBV30|NA
CAWSPGQTVNQPQHF
TGTGCCTGGAGTCCCGGACAGACCGTTAATCAGCCCCAGCATTTT
>few|TRBJ1-5|TRBV12-3/TRBV12-4|NA
CASRYQGNQPQHF
TGTGCCAGCAGATACCAGGGAAATCAGCCCCAGCATTTT
>NA|TRBJ1-5|TRBV6-5|NA
CASSPDRKNQPQHF
TGTGCCAGCAGCCCCGACAGGAAAAATCAGCCCCAGCATTTT
>NA|TRBJ1-6|TRBV28|NA
CASKVGGSYNSPLHF
TGTGCCAGCAAGGTCGGGGGATCCTATAATTCACCCCTCCACTTT
>NA|TRBJ2-2|TRBV7-2|NA
CASSPRFTGELFF
TGTGCCAGCAGCCCCAGGTTCACCGGGGAGCTGTTTTTT
>NA|TRBJ2-7|TRBV27|TRBD2
CASSPELAGDEQYF
TGTGCCAGCAGCCCCGAACTAGCGGGAGACGAGCAGTACTTC
>few|TRBJ2-3|TRBV30|TRBD2
CAWSRSLAGYTDTQYF
TGTGCCTGGAGTCGTTCACTAGCGGGATACACAGATACGCAGTATTTT
>NA|TRBJ2-7|TRBV27|TRBD1
CASSLSQDRVYEQYF
TGTGCCAGCAGTTTATCACAGGACAGGGTGTACGAGCAGTACTTC
>NA|TRBJ2-2|TRBV2|TRBD2
CASRRLAGGTGELFF
TGTGCCAGCAGGAGACTAGCGGGAGGAACCGGGGAGCTGTTTTTT
>NA|TRBJ2-7|TRBV5-4|TRBD1
CASSFGGTGSYEQYF
TGTGCCAGCAGCTTCGGCGGGACAGGGTCCTACGAGCAGTACTTC
>NA|TRBJ1-6|TRBV6-5|TRBD1
CASRIGTGNGSPLHF
TGTGCCAGCAGAATCGGGACAGGGAATGGTTCACCCCTCCACTTT
>NA|TRBJ2-3|TRBV7-2|TRBD1
CASSFNRGLTDTQYF
TGTGCCAGCAGCTTTAACAGGGGGCTTACAGATACGCAGTATTTT
>NA|TRBJ2-1|TRBV6-2/TRBV6-3|TRBD2
CASSYPILAGSENEQFF
TGTGCCAGCAGTTACCCTATACTAGCGGGGTCGGAGAATGAGCAGTTCTTC
>NA|TRBJ1-1|TRBV18|NA
CATQAAGTEAFF
TGTGCCACCCAGGCGGCGGGCACTGAAGCTTTCTTT
>NA|TRBJ2-7|TRBV5-1|TRBD1
CASSLGGQGTYEQYF
TGCGCCAGCAGCTTGGGGGGACAGGGGACCTACGAGCAGTACTTC